This T cell receptor beta chain was profiled in a study of OX40 agonist ivuxolimab in advanced cancers. This CDR3 is 11 amino acids long. Looked up from germline, CDR1 is ENHRY and CDR2 is SYGVKD. Germline trimming cut 10 bases from V and 9 bases from J; bases unmatched to any gene: 9. Using immunoSEQ multiplex PCR, the repertoire was profiled, and TCRdb retains in-frame clones only, with some absent. The table shows about 71,000 clones, with around 94% occurring only once. The clonotype comes from an adult with an advanced solid tumor such as melanoma, head and neck, liver or kidney cancer. This chain connects TRBV10-3 to TRBJ2-7, with TRBD1 matching 7 bases. Sequences were derived from CD4+ or CD8+ T cells sorted from blood, sampled in a trial of the OX40 agonist ivuxolimab. The CDR3 reads CATNDREGQYF. The CDR3 nucleotides read TGTGCCACTAACGACAGGGAAGGGCAGTACTTC.